This T cell receptor beta chain emerged from a study of T cells expressing NK-cell markers. Whole-study context: Eight donors were sequenced, seven testing HCMV-seropositive and one testing seronegative.

The length of the CDR3 is 16 residues. Following a re-call of the 5' RACE reads, TCRdb has one entry per CDR3 protein and lacks DNA. The table lists about 150,000 distinct CDR3 sequences. The sample comprised blood T cells: a sorted CD56 or NKG2C T cell subset, CD4+ or CD8+ T cells, or bulk PBMC T cells (not recorded which). The TCR originated in a man aged 18-75 years in good health. V and J are TRBV12-3 or TRBV12-4 and TRBJ2-2; lacking DNA, the TRBD1 call made by TCRdb goes unchecked. The chain's CDR3 is CASTLKGAENTGELFF.